These 20 T cell receptor beta chains were sequenced from one sample in a study of blood T cell repertoires in COVID-19. Libraries were prepared by immunoSEQ multiplex PCR; TCRdb keeps only in-frame clonotypes and omits some of them. The sample lists about 330,000 clones; 70% to 90% were seen once. Specimen: PBMCs or T cells enriched from blood (not recorded which). These receptor sequences come from a woman under 40 who had recovered from COVID-19.

The gene calls are TRBV5-4 and TRBJ1-1; weak D call: TRBD1 (6 bases). The germline V gene has CDR1 SGHNT and CDR2 YYREEE (reference sequence). CDR3 length: 14 residues. Deletions cut 3 bases from V and 7 bases from J, with 16 bases between. Here the CDR3 DNA reads TGTGCCAGCAGCTCCCCCAAAGGGGGGGATGAAGCTTTCTTT. Translating it yields CASSSPKGGDEAFF.

This clone occurred once. The genes are TRBV5-4 and TRBJ2-3, with 8 bases identical to TRBD2. J was trimmed by 0 bases and V by 2 bases; bases with no gene match: 2. This CDR3 comprises 15 residues. The germline gives CDR1 SGHNT, CDR2 YYREEE (reference sequence). The CDR3 protein is CASSLPGGSTDTQYF. The CDR3 DNA sequence: TGTGCCAGCAGCTTACCGGGGGGGAGCACAGATACGCAGTATTTT.

This chain uses TRBV28 with TRBJ1-1; 9 bases agree with TRBD1. With V trimmed by 5 bases and J by 6 bases, 7 bases remained unmatched. CDR1 is MDHEN, CDR2 SYDVKM, per germline. This CDR3 is built from 14 residues. CDR3 amino acids: CASSVQGASSEAFF. The CDR3 nucleotides read TGTGCCAGCAGTGTACAGGGGGCGTCCTCTGAAGCTTTCTTT.

The CDR3 here is CASSEARSEFGADTQYF. CDR3 in DNA: TGTGCCAGCAGTGAAGCCCGAAGTGAATTCGGGGCAGATACGCAGTATTTT. The chain links TRBV6-1 to TRBJ2-3; TRBD2 is a possible D gene (5 bases). Germline lookup yields CDR1 MNHNS and CDR2 SASEGT. Trimming cost V 0 bases and J 4 bases, with 17 bases left between them. This CDR3 contains 17 residues.

This chain connects TRBV2 to TRBJ2-1; 12 bases match TRBD1. Germline assignment: CDR1 SNHLY and CDR2 FYNNEI. V lost 4 bases and J lost 8; bases outside the gene matches: 6. The CDR3 has 15 residues. CDR3 DNA: TGTGCCAGCAGTGCGGGACAGGGGGCTGGGGATGAGCAGTTCTTC. Translating gives CASSAGQGAGDEQFF.

The V and J genes are TRBV27 and TRBJ1-1, with 7 bases matching TRBD1. In germline, CDR1 is MNHEY, CDR2 SMNVEV (reference sequence). The CDR3 is 15 residues long. The V and J ends lost 6 bases and 4 bases, in that order; junction bases with no gene match: 11. The CDR3 spells CASSVLRGLATEAFF. CDR3 nucleotides: TGTGCCAGCAGCGTCCTCAGGGGGTTAGCCACTGAAGCTTTCTTT.

V and J are TRBV7-9 and TRBJ1-3; 7 bases are shared with TRBD1. Germline CDR1 and CDR2: SEHNR and FQNEAQ (reference sequence). V lost 1 base, J lost 3 bases, and 6 bases stayed unmatched. CDR3 length: 16 residues. CDR3 nucleotide sequence: TGTGCCAGCAGCTTAGTTTCCGGGACAGTTGGAAACACCATATATTTT. This encodes CASSLVSGTVGNTIYF.

The V gene is TRBV9, the J gene TRBJ2-3; 7 bases line up with TRBD2. The CDR3 is made up of 15 amino acids. CDR1 is SGDLS, CDR2 YYNGEE, per germline. The V segment lost 0 bases and the J segment 3 bases; nucleotides outside the gene matches: 4. The CDR3 sequence is CASSVGAGETDTQYF. CDR3 DNA sequence: TGTGCCAGCAGCGTAGGCGCGGGGGAGACAGATACGCAGTATTTT. The full variable domain, its missing parts supplied by reference TRBV9 and TRBJ2-3, is DSGVTQTPKHLITATGQRVTLRCSPRSGDLSVYWYQQSLDQGLQFLIQYYNGEERAKGNILERFSAQQFPDLHSELNLSSLELGDSALYFCASSVGAGETDTQYFGPGTRLTVL.

This clone was counted a few times. The rearrangement joins TRBV11-3 to TRBJ2-7; no reliable D call. CDR3 size: 13 residues. V lost 2 bases to trimming and J lost 2 bases, with 7 bases between them. Germline V gene lookup returns CDR1 SGHNT and CDR2 YENEEA. CDR3 loop: CASSLLETYEQYF. CDR3 in DNA: TGTGCCAGCAGCTTATTGGAGACCTACGAGCAGTACTTC.

The chain carries TRBV10-2 and TRBJ2-2; no firm D call. This CDR3 spans 13 amino acids. CDR1 and CDR2 from the germline V gene are WSHSY and SAAADI. V lost 1 base to trimming and J lost 5 bases, with 5 bases between them. This chain's CDR3 is CASSEYLTGELFF. The CDR3 DNA reads as TGCGCCAGCAGTGAGTACTTAACCGGGGAGCTGTTTTTT.

The V call is TRBV24-1, the J call TRBJ2-2, with a tentative D call TRBD1 (7 bases). CDR1 KGHDR and CDR2 SFDVKD come from the germline V gene. This CDR3 region has 17 residues. Trimming removed 0 bases at V and 2 bases at J, with 12 bases between. The CDR3 protein is CATSDLRGTDNTGELFF. In nucleotides, the CDR3 is TGTGCCACCAGTGATTTGCGGGGGACAGATAACACCGGGGAGCTGTTTTTT.

The chain combines TRBV6-5 with TRBJ1-2; weak D call: TRBD1 (5 bases). V was clipped by 2 bases and J by 8 bases, with 15 bases between them. The CDR3 is made up of 14 amino acids. Germline V gene lookup returns CDR1 MNHEY and CDR2 SVGAGI. The CDR3 reads CASSYPGAAGGYTF. CDR3 bases: TGTGCCAGCAGTTACCCCGGGGCCGCGGGAGGCTACACCTTC.

This rearrangement joins TRBV5-1 to TRBJ1-3, with 8 bases aligning to TRBD1. Germline CDR1 and CDR2: SGHRS and YFSETQ. The CDR3 totals 15 residues. After removal of 3 bases from V and 3 bases from J, the junction contained 5 bases not matched to a gene. The CDR3 loop reads CASSSPGQGGNTIYF. Here the CDR3 DNA reads TGCGCCAGCAGCTCTCCAGGACAGGGTGGAAACACCATATATTTT.

The chain uses TRBV5-6 and TRBJ2-3; D is possibly TRBD1 (6 bases). Germline CDR1 is SGHDT and CDR2 is YYEEEE. V was clipped by 4 bases and J by 1 base, with 13 bases between them. CDR3 length: 15 amino acids. The CDR3 nucleotides read TGTGCCAGCAGCACCAACAGGGCGGGCACAGATACGCAGTATTTT. Protein sequence: CASSTNRAGTDTQYF.

The J gene is TRBJ1-2, the V gene TRBV13; 7 bases fit TRBD1. The CDR3 has 14 amino acids. With 5 bases clipped from V and 3 bases from J, the junction kept 6 bases outside the gene matches. Germline assignment: CDR1 PRHDT and CDR2 FYEKMQ (reference sequence). The CDR3 sequence: CASSIGQVDYGYTF. CDR3 nucleotides: TGTGCCAGCAGCATTGGACAGGTGGACTATGGCTACACCTTC.

V is TRBV5-1 and J is TRBJ2-7; D is possibly TRBD1 (5 bases). The CDR3 runs to 16 residues. Germline CDR1 is SGHRS and CDR2 is YFSETQ. V was pared by 4 bases and J by 0 bases, with 17 bases between. CDR3 sequence: CASSLREGASSYEQYF. The CDR3 nucleotides read TGCGCCAGCAGCCTAAGGGAAGGGGCCAGCTCCTACGAGCAGTACTTC.

This chain connects TRBV7-2 to TRBJ2-7; a weak D match, TRBD2 (6 bases). The V gene's germline CDR1 is SGHTA and CDR2 FQGNSA. V dropped 5 bases and J dropped 2 bases, with 13 bases sitting between them. The CDR3 is 14 residues long. CDR3 coding DNA: TGTGCCAGCAGCGAGGTGGAGGGGACCTACGAGCAGTACTTC. This gives the protein CASSEVEGTYEQYF.

The chain links TRBV2 to TRBJ1-5; 10 bases are a match to TRBD1. CDR1 and CDR2 from the germline V gene are SNHLY and FYNNEI. With V trimmed by 4 bases and J by 9 bases, 6 bases remained unmatched. The CDR3 is 14 amino acids. The CDR3 spells CASSGGTGERPQHF. In nucleotides, the CDR3 is TGTGCCAGCAGTGGGGGGACAGGGGAGCGGCCCCAGCATTTT.

The chain recombines TRBV18 with TRBJ1-2, with 12 bases matching TRBD1. Per the germline V gene, CDR1 is KGHSH and CDR2 is LQKENI. This CDR3 has 16 amino acids. The V and J ends lost 3 bases and 0 bases, in that order; junction bases with no gene match: 2. The CDR3 region is CASSPGTGGANYGYTF. CDR3 coding DNA: TGTGCCAGCTCACCCGGGACAGGGGGCGCTAACTATGGCTACACCTTC. Full variable domain (outside the CDR3, taken from reference TRBV18 and TRBJ1-2): NAGVMQNPRHLVRRRGQEARLRCSPMKGHSHVYWYRQLPEEGLKFMVYLQKENIIDESGMPKERFSAEFPKEGPSILRIQQVVRGDSAAYFCASSPGTGGANYGYTFGSGTRLTVV.

The genes are TRBV27 and TRBJ1-4; 8 bases match TRBD1. After removal of 6 bases from V and 0 bases from J, the junction contained 6 bases not matched to a gene. This CDR3 has 16 amino acids. Germline-derived CDR1 and CDR2 are MNHEY and SMNVEV (reference sequence). CDR3 coding DNA: TGTGCCAGCAGACACAGGGGGTTTGCAACTAATGAAAAACTGTTTTTT. It yields the protein CASRHRGFATNEKLFF.